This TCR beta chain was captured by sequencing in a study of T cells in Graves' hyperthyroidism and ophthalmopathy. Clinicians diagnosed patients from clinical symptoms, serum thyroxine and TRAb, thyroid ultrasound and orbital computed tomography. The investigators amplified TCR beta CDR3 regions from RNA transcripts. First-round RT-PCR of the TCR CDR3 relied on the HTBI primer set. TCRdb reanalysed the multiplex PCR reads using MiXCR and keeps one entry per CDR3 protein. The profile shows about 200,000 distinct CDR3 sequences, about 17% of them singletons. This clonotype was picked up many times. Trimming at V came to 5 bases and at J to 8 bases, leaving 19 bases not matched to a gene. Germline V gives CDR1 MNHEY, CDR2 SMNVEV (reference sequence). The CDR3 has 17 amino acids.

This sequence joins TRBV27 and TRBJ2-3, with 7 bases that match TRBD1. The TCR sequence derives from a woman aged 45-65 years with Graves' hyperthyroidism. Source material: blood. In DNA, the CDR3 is TGTGCCAGCAGTCCCCTCGACAGGGAAATAGGGAAGAGTACGCAGTATTTT. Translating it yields CASSPLDREIGKSTQYF.